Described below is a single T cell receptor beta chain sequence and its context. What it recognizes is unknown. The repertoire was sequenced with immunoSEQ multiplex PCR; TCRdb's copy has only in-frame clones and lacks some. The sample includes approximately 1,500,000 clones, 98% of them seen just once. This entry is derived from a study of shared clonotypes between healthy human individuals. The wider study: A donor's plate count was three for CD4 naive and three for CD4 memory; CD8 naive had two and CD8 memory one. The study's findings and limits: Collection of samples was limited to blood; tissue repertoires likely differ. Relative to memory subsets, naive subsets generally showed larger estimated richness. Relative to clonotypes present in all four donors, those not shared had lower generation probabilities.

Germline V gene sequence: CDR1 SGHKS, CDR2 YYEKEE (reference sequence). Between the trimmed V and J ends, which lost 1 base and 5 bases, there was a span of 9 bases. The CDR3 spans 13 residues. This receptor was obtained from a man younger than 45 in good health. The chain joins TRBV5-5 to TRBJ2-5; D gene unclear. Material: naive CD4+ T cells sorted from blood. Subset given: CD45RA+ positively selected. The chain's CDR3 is CASSLLRSETQYF. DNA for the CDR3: TGTGCCAGCAGCTTGCTACGGAGTGAGACCCAGTACTTC.